This T cell receptor (beta chain) originates from a study of cytomegalovirus exposure and HLA in healthy donors. CDR1 is MGHDK and CDR2 is SYGVNS in the germline V gene. V gave up 1 base and J gave up 7 bases, with 10 bases separating them. The CDR3 covers 13 residues. Details on this clone: Antigen specificity is unknown.

Study outcomes and limitations: Later, an analysis showed that TCR beta chains associated with HLA were more clonally expanded than others that were equally common. Earlier results showed most TCR beta V segments being productive about 87% or about 30% of the time.

The PCR made use of 60 Vbeta and 13 Jbeta primers. Original data processing: In a later analysis, approximately 80 million unique TCR beta chains included roughly 11 million shared by two or more donors. TCRdb keeps only in-frame clones here, not all; method: immunoSEQ multiplex PCR. The V and J calls and clone size come from that table; D and trimming were worked out from the DNA. Seen here are 110,000 to 150,000 clones, approximately 70% observed once, and the top ten hold 1% to 1.5%. The receptor was isolated from a middle-aged woman in good health and CMV-seronegative. Sequenced input: PBMCs. The chain couples TRBV25-1 to TRBJ1-2; possible D gene TRBD1, 5 bases. The CDR3 DNA follows: TGTGCCAGCAGTGAATGGGAAAGGGGTGGCTACACCTTC. Residues: CASSEWERGGYTF.